The clone carrying this T cell receptor beta chain came up a few times. V was trimmed by 6 bases and J by 5 bases, leaving 19 bases between them. The germline gives CDR1 SEHNR, CDR2 FQNEAQ (reference sequence). The CDR3 covers 16 residues. Data came from immunoSEQ multiplex PCR; TCRdb stores just in-frame clones and leaves some out. Counted here are roughly 250,000 clones, about 73% occurring once; the ten biggest clones make up 2.5% to 4%. The sample originates from a study of blood T cell repertoires in COVID-19. Sequencing was carried out using peripheral blood. The rearrangement joins TRBV7-9 to TRBJ2-2; possible D gene TRBD1, 6 bases. This clonotype originated in a woman aged 80 or older with acute or convalescent COVID-19. In DNA, the CDR3 is TGTGCCAGCAGTCTCCCCGGTTGGGGACATACCGGGGAGCTGTTTTTT. Its protein is CASSLPGWGHTGELFF.